This T cell receptor (beta chain) was profiled in a study of shared clonotypes between healthy human individuals. Sequencing was performed with immunoSEQ multiplex PCR; in TCRdb, only in-frame clones are kept and a portion is missing. There are 2 million to 2.5 million clones in the sample; about 90% occur only once, and around 0.35% lies in the top ten. This CDR3 comprises 14 residues. Looked up from germline, CDR1 is SNHLY and CDR2 is FYNNEI. V lost 4 bases and J lost 5; bases outside the gene matches: 5. Specimen: naive CD4+ T cells from PBMCs. As for subset: CD45RA+ positively selected. The chain has TRBV2 and TRBJ2-3; TRBD1 aligns across 8 bases. This TCR came from a young man in good health. Some clones in this sample may be carry-over from other donors' samples. This CDR3 is CASSGQGFLDTQYF. The CDR3 bases are TGTGCCAGCAGTGGACAGGGGTTTTTAGATACGCAGTATTTT.